The next 27 T cell receptor beta chains were all read from a single sample in a study of vaccination effects on CD4 cells after COVID-19. CD4+ T cells specific for antigen were expanded with viral peptide pools by the ViraFEST assay before sequencing. After around ten days in culture, the CD4+ T cells were isolated. Two-dose vaccination with either BNT162b2 or mRNA-1273 was given to the participants. Sequencing used immunoSEQ multiplex PCR; TCRdb keeps in-frame clones, though not all of them. This table holds roughly 56,000 clones, roughly 72% found once. These receptors' targets are unknown. The sample consisted of CD4+ T cells from PBMCs cultured with HCoV-229E spike peptides, taken after COVID-19 vaccination. All receptors derive from a human donor who received a COVID-19 vaccine.

The chain's CDR3 is CATSEGDPYGYTF. DNA for the CDR3: TGTGCCACCAGCGAGGGGGACCCTTATGGCTACACCTTC. The V and J genes are TRBV24-1 and TRBJ1-2; the D gene is possibly TRBD1 (6 bases). The CDR3 sequence is 13 residues long. Trimming took 7 bases from V and 5 from J, leaving 13 bases between them. Germline CDR1 is KGHDR and CDR2 is SFDVKD.

V gene TRBV5-1 combines with J gene TRBJ2-5; D may be TRBD2 (7 bases). Per germline, CDR1 SGHRS and CDR2 YFSETQ. Trimming took off 2 bases at V and 4 bases at J, with 15 bases between the two ends. This CDR3 has 15 residues. Written as DNA, the CDR3 is TGCGCCAGCAGCTTAGGGGACACGGGGGGAGAGACCCAGTACTTC. Translating it yields CASSLGDTGGETQYF.

The chain couples TRBV30 to TRBJ1-3, with a tentative D call TRBD1 (6 bases). V was shortened by 0 bases and J by 0 bases, with 21 bases between the two germline ends. The CDR3 sequence is 19 residues long. Germline loops: CDR1 GTSNPN, CDR2 SVGIG (reference sequence). The CDR3 nucleotides read TGTGCCTGGAGTGTACTCGGAATGAGAAGGACAGCCTCTGGAAACACCATATATTTT. It specifies CAWSVLGMRRTASGNTIYF.

The V call is TRBV28, the J call TRBJ1-6; weak D call: TRBD1 (5 bases). Trimming stripped 7 bases from V and 10 bases from J, with 20 bases between. CDR3 length equals 15 residues. Germline V gene lookup returns CDR1 MDHEN and CDR2 SYDVKM. DNA for the CDR3: TGTGCCAGCACCCGGAGGTCAGGGTACGGATCACCCCTCCACTTT. Its protein is CASTRRSGYGSPLHF.

The V and J genes are TRBV25-1 and TRBJ2-2, with D perhaps matching TRBD1 (5 bases). V was trimmed by 0 bases and J by 5 bases, leaving 16 bases between them. Germline-derived CDR1 and CDR2 are MGHDK and SYGVNS. The CDR3 has 17 amino acids. CDR3 sequence: CASSEYSGHPLTGELFF. The CDR3, as DNA: TGTGCCAGCAGTGAATATTCTGGACACCCCCTAACCGGGGAGCTGTTTTTT.

This chain connects TRBV6-6 to TRBJ2-2, with TRBD1 matching 7 bases. Germline lookup yields CDR1 MNHNY and CDR2 SVGAGI (reference sequence). Trimming removed 6 bases from V and 3 bases from J; junction bases left unmatched: 16. The CDR3 totals 18 residues. DNA of the CDR3: TGTGCCAGCAGCCGACAGGGTGGCGGCTCTGGGTACACCGGGGAGCTGTTTTTT. It encodes CASSRQGGGSGYTGELFF.

This sequence joins TRBV6-5 and TRBJ1-1; 9 bases match TRBD1. The CDR3 contains 14 residues. The V segment lost 6 bases and the J segment 3 bases; nucleotides outside the gene matches: 5. The germline V gene has CDR1 MNHEY and CDR2 SVGAGI. The CDR3 loop is CASRGRTGDTEAFF. The CDR3 DNA reads TGTGCCAGCAGGGGTCGGACAGGGGACACTGAAGCTTTCTTT.

The chain has TRBV21-1 and TRBJ2-2; TRBD1, the table's D call, lacks a check against the DNA. TRBV21-1 is noted as a pseudogene. There are 14 residues in the CDR3. CDR3 DNA: TGTGCCAGCAGCAAAGAGGGGGACACCGGGGAGCTGTTTTTT. Protein product: CASSKEGDTGELFF.

The chain links TRBV6-6 to TRBJ1-5; no clear D gene. Trimming stripped 6 bases from V and 1 base from J, with 10 bases between. Germline loops: CDR1 MNHNY, CDR2 SVGAGI (reference sequence). The CDR3 is 14 amino acids. CDR3 sequence: CASSPPTSNQPQHF. Here the CDR3 DNA reads TGTGCCAGCAGCCCTCCAACGAGCAATCAGCCCCAGCATTTT.

V gene TRBV4-1 combines with J gene TRBJ2-7; TRBD1 aligns across 9 bases. Trimming cost V 6 bases and J 0 bases; bases outside gene matches: 6. From germline, CDR1 is MGHRA and CDR2 YSYEKL. There are 15 residues in the CDR3. Here the CDR3 reads CASSRGQGPSYEQYV. The CDR3 DNA reads TGCGCCAGCAGTCGGGGACAGGGACCCTCCTACGAGCAGTACGTC.

In its sample, this clone was seen a few times. The chain recombines TRBV5-4 with TRBJ1-2; TRBD1 aligns across 7 bases. Germline V gives CDR1 SGHNT, CDR2 YYREEE (reference sequence). This CDR3 contains 16 residues. Germline trimming cut 4 bases from V and 4 bases from J; bases unmatched to any gene: 13. In DNA, the CDR3 is TGTGCCAGCAGCCCCGGACAGGAGTACTTCCTCTATGGCTACACCTTC. The encoded protein is CASSPGQEYFLYGYTF.

The CDR3 loop is CASRQEIYNEQFF. The CDR3 nucleotides read TGTGCCAGCCGACAGGAGATCTACAATGAGCAGTTCTTC. This chain uses TRBV19 with TRBJ2-1; maybe TRBD1 (6 bases). The CDR3 totals 13 residues. Germline CDR1 reads LNHDA; CDR2 reads SQIVND (reference sequence). The V end lost 9 bases, the J end lost 3 bases, and 12 bases lay between the germline ends. Supplemented by reference TRBV19 and TRBJ2-1, the full variable domain reads DGGITQSPKYLFRKEGQNVTLSCEQNLNHDAMYWYRQDPGQGLRLIYYSQIVNDFQKGDIAEGYSVSREKKESFPLTVTSAQKNPTAFYLCASRQEIYNEQFFGPGTRLTVL.

The V and J genes are TRBV3-1 (or the pseudogene TRBV3-2) and TRBJ1-1, with a tentative D call TRBD1 (6 bases). CDR3 length: 14 amino acids. Looked up from germline, CDR1 is LGHDT and CDR2 is YNNKEL (reference sequence). V lost 4 bases to trimming and J lost 2 bases, with 11 bases between them. The CDR3 here is CASSPGQYNTEAFF. The DNA for the CDR3 is TGTGCCAGCAGCCCGGGACAATATAACACTGAAGCTTTCTTT.

This chain joins TRBV28 and TRBJ1-2; D gene ambiguous. V was shortened by 6 bases and J by 4 bases, with 15 bases between the two germline ends. Germline V lookup: CDR1 MDHEN, CDR2 SYDVKM. The CDR3 runs to 14 residues. The CDR3 DNA follows: TGTGCCAGCAGCTCGCCGGGTATCGGCTATGGCTACACCTTC. Amino acid sequence: CASSSPGIGYGYTF.

CDR3 loop: CASREATDTQYF. CDR3 bases: TGTGCCAGCAGGGAAGCCACAGATACGCAGTATTTT. The V and J genes are TRBV27 and TRBJ2-3; unclear D gene. This CDR3 has 12 residues. Trimming removed 6 bases at V and 2 bases at J, with 6 bases between. Germline V gene sequence: CDR1 MNHEY, CDR2 SMNVEV (reference sequence).

V gene TRBV28 combines with J gene TRBJ1-2; D perhaps matches TRBD1 (6 bases). Germline CDR1 and CDR2: MDHEN and SYDVKM. Trimming took off 3 bases at V and 7 bases at J, with 12 bases between the two ends. The CDR3 covers 13 residues. The CDR3 sequence: CASSFSGERGYTF. The CDR3 DNA sequence: TGTGCCAGCAGTTTTTCAGGGGAGCGTGGCTACACCTTC.

The chain recombines TRBV7-2 with TRBJ1-2; 10 nucleotides line up with TRBD1. The CDR3 consists of 18 residues. CDR1 and CDR2 from the germline V gene are SGHTA and FQGNSA. V lost 4 bases, J lost 4 bases, and 15 bases stayed unmatched. The CDR3 is CASSSGGDRGQSSYGYTF. The CDR3, as DNA: TGTGCCAGCAGCTCGGGCGGGGACAGGGGCCAATCCAGCTATGGCTACACCTTC. The whole variable domain, filled in from reference TRBV7-2 and TRBJ1-2, reads GAGVSQSPSNKVTEKGKDVELRCDPISGHTALYWYRQSLGQGLEFLIYFQGNSAPDKSGLPSDRFSAERTGGSVSTLTIQRTQQEDSAVYLCASSSGGDRGQSSYGYTFGSGTRLTVV.

This chain connects TRBV3-1 (or the pseudogene TRBV3-2) to TRBJ1-3, with D tentatively TRBD1 (5 bases). V was trimmed by 4 bases and J by 6 bases, leaving 16 bases between them. The CDR3 extends over 15 amino acids. Germline CDR1 LGHDT, CDR2 YNNKEL (reference sequence). The CDR3 sequence: CASSPRAGGLNTIYF. The CDR3 DNA follows: TGTGCCAGCAGCCCCAGGGCCGGGGGTTTAAACACCATATATTTT.

This rearrangement joins TRBV9 to TRBJ1-1, with D unclear. Germline lookup yields CDR1 SGDLS and CDR2 YYNGEE. Trimming cost V 0 bases and J 3 bases, with 9 bases left between them. The CDR3 spans 14 residues. The CDR3: CASSVAAEDTEAFF. The CDR3 nucleotides are TGTGCCAGCAGCGTAGCTGCGGAGGACACTGAAGCTTTCTTT.

This clone was seen once. This rearrangement joins TRBV28 to TRBJ1-5, with 9 bases fitting TRBD1. Germline CDR1 reads MDHEN; CDR2 reads SYDVKM. The junction had 6 bases not matched to a gene; V was cut back by 2 bases and J by 7 bases. The CDR3 is 15 residues long. CDR3 in DNA: TGTGCCAGCAGTTTAACGCGACAGGGGGGCCAGCCCCAGCATTTT. The encoded protein is CASSLTRQGGQPQHF.

V is TRBV6-1 and J is TRBJ1-5; D is uncertain. V dropped 3 bases and J dropped 0 bases, with 6 bases sitting between them. Germline assignment: CDR1 MNHNS and CDR2 SASEGT. This CDR3 contains 14 residues. For the CDR3, the DNA is TGTGCCAGCAGTGACAGAGTTAGCAATCAGCCCCAGCATTTT. This gives the protein CASSDRVSNQPQHF.

The CDR3 sequence: CASSEEHNEQFF. The CDR3 DNA reads as TGTGCCAGCAGTGAAGAACACAATGAGCAGTTCTTC. J is TRBJ2-1 and V is TRBV2, with D uncertain. The germline V gene encodes CDR1 SNHLY and CDR2 FYNNEI. The V and J ends lost 1 base and 5 bases respectively, with 3 bases between them. The CDR3 has 12 amino acids.

This clone was recorded only once. J is TRBJ1-6 and V is TRBV3-1 (or the pseudogene TRBV3-2); 7 bases agree with TRBD1. The junction had 8 bases not matched to a gene; V was cut back by 4 bases and J by 5 bases. The germline V gene encodes CDR1 LGHDT and CDR2 YNNKEL (reference sequence). The CDR3 totals 16 residues. CDR3 sequence reads: CASSPRDRENNSPLHF. The CDR3 bases are TGTGCCAGCAGCCCAAGGGACAGAGAAAATAATTCACCCCTCCACTTT.

The chain couples TRBV11-2 to TRBJ1-2; TRBD1 agrees at 7 bases. After removal of 4 bases from V and 3 bases from J, the junction contained 5 bases not matched to a gene. Germline CDR1 reads SGHAT; CDR2 reads FQNNGV. This CDR3 is 14 amino acids long. CDR3 coding DNA: TGTGCCAGCAGCTCCACAGGGGCATACTATGGCTACACCTTC. Its translation: CASSSTGAYYGYTF.

The V gene is TRBV6-2 or TRBV6-3, the J gene TRBJ2-7; D possibly corresponds to TRBD1 (6 bases). Trimming shortened V by 2 bases and J by 3 bases, and 11 bases separated the two germline ends. The CDR3 sequence is 14 residues long. Germline V gene data show CDR1 as MNHEY and CDR2 as SVGEGT. The DNA of the CDR3 is TGTGCCAGCAGTTACAGGGCAGGGGTCTACGAGCAGTACGTC. It encodes CASSYRAGVYEQYV.

This clone was seen a few times. This chain links TRBV7-2 with TRBJ2-1, with TRBD1 identical over 8 bases. The CDR3 totals 14 residues. J gave up 9 bases and V 5 bases, and 9 bases lay outside the gene matches. The germline V gene has CDR1 SGHTA and CDR2 FQGNSA. The CDR3 loop is CASSPRTGKGEQFF. CDR3 DNA sequence: TGTGCCAGCAGCCCGCGGACAGGGAAGGGTGAGCAGTTCTTC.

This clone was recorded a few times. The chain couples TRBV6-5 to TRBJ2-7; 8 bases line up with TRBD2. The germline CDR1 and CDR2 sequences are MNHEY and SVGAGI. CDR3 length equals 15 residues. The V and J ends lost 6 bases and 4 bases, in that order; junction bases with no gene match: 11. The CDR3: CASSRSGAPEYEQYV. For the CDR3, the DNA is TGTGCCAGCAGCCGTAGCGGGGCCCCGGAATACGAGCAGTACGTC.